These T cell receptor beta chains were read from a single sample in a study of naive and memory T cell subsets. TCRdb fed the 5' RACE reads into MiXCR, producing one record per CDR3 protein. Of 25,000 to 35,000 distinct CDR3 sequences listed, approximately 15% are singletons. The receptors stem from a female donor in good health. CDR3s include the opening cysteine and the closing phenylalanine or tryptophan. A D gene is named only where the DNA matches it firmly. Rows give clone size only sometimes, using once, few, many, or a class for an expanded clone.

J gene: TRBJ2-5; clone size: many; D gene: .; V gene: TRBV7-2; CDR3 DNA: TGTGCCAGCAGCCCCCCCGGGACCCAGTACTTC; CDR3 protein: CASSPPGTQYF
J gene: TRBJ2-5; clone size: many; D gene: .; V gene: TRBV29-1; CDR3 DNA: TGCAGCGTTGATCGTGCGGGCGAGACCCAGTACTTC; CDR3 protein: CSVDRAGETQYF
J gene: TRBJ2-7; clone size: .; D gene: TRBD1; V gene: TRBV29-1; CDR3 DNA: TGCAGCGTTGGGGGACAGGAGAGCTACGAGCAGTACTTC; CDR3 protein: CSVGGQESYEQYF
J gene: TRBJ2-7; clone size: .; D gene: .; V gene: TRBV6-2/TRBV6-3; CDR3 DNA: TGTGCCAGCAGTTACGGGGCAGACTACGAGCAGTACTTC; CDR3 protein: CASSYGADYEQYF
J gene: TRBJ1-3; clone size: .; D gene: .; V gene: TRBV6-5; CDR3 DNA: TGTGCCAGCAGTTACTCGTACCCGGACAGCTCTAGCTCTGGAAACACCATATATTTT; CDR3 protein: CASSYSYPDSSSSGNTIYF
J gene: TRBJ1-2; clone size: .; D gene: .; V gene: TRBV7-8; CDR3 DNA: TGTGCCAGCACCCTTAACAAAGGCCTGCCGGTGGGCTACACCTTC; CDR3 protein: CASTLNKGLPVGYTF
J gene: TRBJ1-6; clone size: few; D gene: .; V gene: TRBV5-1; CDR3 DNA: TGCGCCAGCAGCTTCGACGGGGGGCACTCACCCCTCCACTTT; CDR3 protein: CASSFDGGHSPLHF
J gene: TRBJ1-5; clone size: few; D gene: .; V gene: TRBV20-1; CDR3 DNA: TGCAGTGCTAGAGGGTTCGGGGGAAATCAGCCCCAGCATTTT; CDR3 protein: CSARGFGGNQPQHF
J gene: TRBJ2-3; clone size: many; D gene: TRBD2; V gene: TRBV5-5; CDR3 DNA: TGTGCCAGCAGCAAGGGACTAGCGGGCGTAGCAGATACGCAGTATTTT; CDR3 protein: CASSKGLAGVADTQYF
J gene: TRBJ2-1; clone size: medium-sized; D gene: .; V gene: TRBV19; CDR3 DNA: TGTGCCAGCGGGGCTTCCTACAATGAGCAGTTCTTC; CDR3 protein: CASGASYNEQFF
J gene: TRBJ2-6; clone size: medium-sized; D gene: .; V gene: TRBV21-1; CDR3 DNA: TGTGCCAGCAGCAAAATTGAGGCGGGGAGTTACTCTGGGGCCAACGTCCTGACTTTC; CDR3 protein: CASSKIEAGSYSGANVLTF
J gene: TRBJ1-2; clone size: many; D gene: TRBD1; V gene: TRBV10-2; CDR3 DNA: TGCGCCAGCAGTGAGGGACAGGACTATGGCTACACCTTC; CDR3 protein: CASSEGQDYGYTF
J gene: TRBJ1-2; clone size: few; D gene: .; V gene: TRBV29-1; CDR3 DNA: TGCAGCGTCGCGACAGCTAACTATGGCGACACCTTC; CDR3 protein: CSVATANYGDTF
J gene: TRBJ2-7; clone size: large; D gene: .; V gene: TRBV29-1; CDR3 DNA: TGCAGCGTTGAGAGTAAGGCGGACTACGAGCAGTACTTC; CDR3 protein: CSVESKADYEQYF
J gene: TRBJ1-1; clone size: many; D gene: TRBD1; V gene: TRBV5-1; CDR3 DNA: TGCGCCAGCAGCTTGGCCGGACAGGGTATCATGAACACTGAAGCTTTCTTT; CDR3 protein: CASSLAGQGIMNTEAFF
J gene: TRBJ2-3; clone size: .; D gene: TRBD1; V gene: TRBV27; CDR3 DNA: TGTGCCAGCAGTTCCCTAGGGGGCCGCACAGATACGCAGTATTTT; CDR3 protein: CASSSLGGRTDTQYF
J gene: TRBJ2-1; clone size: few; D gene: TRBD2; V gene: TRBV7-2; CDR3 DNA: TGTGCCAGCAGCTACCAGGCGGGGGGATACAATGAGCAGTTCTTC; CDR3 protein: CASSYQAGGYNEQFF
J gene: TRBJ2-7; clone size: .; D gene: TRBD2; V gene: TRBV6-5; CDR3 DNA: TGTGCCAGCAGTTATGCACGAGGGCTAGCGGGTCGACCCTACGAGCAGTACTTC; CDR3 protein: CASSYARGLAGRPYEQYF
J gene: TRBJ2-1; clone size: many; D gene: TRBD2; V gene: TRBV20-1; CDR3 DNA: TGCAGTGCCTCCCTAGCGGGGGTGAGCAATGAGCAGTTCTTC; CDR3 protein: CSASLAGVSNEQFF
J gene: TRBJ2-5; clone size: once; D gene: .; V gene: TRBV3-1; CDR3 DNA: TGTGCCAGCAGCCAAGATCTTGGGTTCGAAGAGACCCAGTACTTC; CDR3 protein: CASSQDLGFEETQYF
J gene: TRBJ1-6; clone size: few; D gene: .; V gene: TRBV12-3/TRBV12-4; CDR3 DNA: TGTGCCAGCAGTTTAAACAGTTATAATTCACCCCTCCACTTT; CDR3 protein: CASSLNSYNSPLHF
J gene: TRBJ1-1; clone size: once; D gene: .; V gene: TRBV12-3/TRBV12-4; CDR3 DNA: TGTGCCAGCCGAGTACAGGAGAGGGGATTGAACACTGAAGCTTTCTTT; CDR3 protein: CASRVQERGLNTEAFF
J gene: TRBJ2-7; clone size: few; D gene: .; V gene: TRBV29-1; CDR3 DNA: TGCAGCGTTCTAACACCAAACTCCTACGAGCAGTACTTC; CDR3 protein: CSVLTPNSYEQYF
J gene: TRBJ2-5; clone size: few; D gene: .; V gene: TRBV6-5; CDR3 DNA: TGTGCCAGCAGTTCCGGGTATGAGACCCAGTACTTC; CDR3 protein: CASSSGYETQYF
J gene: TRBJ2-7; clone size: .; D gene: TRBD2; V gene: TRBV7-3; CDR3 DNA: TGTGCCAGCAGTCAAGCGGGGGGGCTGGACGAGCAGTACTTC; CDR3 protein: CASSQAGGLDEQYF
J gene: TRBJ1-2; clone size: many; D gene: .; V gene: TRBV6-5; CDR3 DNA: TGTGCCAGCAGTTATGGGCCAGGGACCATCTATGGCTACACCTTC; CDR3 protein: CASSYGPGTIYGYTF
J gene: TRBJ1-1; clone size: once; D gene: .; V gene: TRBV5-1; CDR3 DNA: TGCGCCAGCAGCTTGGAACGGGACACTGAAGCTTTCTTT; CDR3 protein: CASSLERDTEAFF
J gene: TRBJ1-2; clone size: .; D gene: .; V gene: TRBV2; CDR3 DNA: TGTGCCAGCAGTGCCTCAGGTTATGGCTACACCTTC; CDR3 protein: CASSASGYGYTF
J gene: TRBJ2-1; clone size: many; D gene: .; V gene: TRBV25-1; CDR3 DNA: TGTGCCAGCAGTCTTGCTAGGCACAATGAGCAGTTCTTC; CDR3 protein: CASSLARHNEQFF
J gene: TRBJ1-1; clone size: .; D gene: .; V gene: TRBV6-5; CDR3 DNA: TGTGCCAGCAGTGCCAGGGGTTCGAACACTGAAGCTTTCTTT; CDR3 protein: CASSARGSNTEAFF
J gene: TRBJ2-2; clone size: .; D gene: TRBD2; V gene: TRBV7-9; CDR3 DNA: TGTGCCAGCAGCCATGGACTAGCCTTGAACACCGGGGAGCTGTTTTTT; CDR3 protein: CASSHGLALNTGELFF
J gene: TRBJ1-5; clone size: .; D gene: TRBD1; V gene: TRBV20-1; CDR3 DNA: TGCAGTGCTAGACAGCATCCCGGGACAGGGGGAATGCAGCCCCAGCATTTT; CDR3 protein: CSARQHPGTGGMQPQHF
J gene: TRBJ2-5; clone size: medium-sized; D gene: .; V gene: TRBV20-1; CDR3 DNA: TGCAGCGTCGATTCGATGACAGGTCAAGAGACCCAGTACTTC; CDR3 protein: CSVDSMTGQETQYF
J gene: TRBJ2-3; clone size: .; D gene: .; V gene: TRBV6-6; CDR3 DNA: TGTGCCAGCAGTTCCTACGGGGGAGGTTCACACGCTACGCAGTATTTT; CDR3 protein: CASSSYGGGSHATQYF
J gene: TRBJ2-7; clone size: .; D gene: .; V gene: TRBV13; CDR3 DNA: TGTGCCAGCAGCTTAAGAGGCCCAGTCCCCTACGAGCAGTACTTC; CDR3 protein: CASSLRGPVPYEQYF
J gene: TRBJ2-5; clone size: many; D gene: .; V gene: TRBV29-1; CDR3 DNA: TGCAGCGTTGAATTGCGGCCCCGGTACTTC; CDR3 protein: CSVELRPRYF
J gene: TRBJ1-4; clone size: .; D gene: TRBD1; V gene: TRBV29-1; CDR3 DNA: TGCAGCGTTGTTTATGGCAGGGGGACAACTAATGAAAAACTGTTTTTT; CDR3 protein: CSVVYGRGTTNEKLFF
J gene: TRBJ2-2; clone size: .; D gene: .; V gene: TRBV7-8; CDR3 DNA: TGTGCCAGCAGCTTAGCGCCTGAGAACACCGGGGAGCTGTTTTTT; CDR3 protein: CASSLAPENTGELFF
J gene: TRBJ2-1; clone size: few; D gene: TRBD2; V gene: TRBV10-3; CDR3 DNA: TGTGCCATCAGTACTGCGGGGGGGCCCGGGGATGAGCAGTTCTTC; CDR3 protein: CAISTAGGPGDEQFF
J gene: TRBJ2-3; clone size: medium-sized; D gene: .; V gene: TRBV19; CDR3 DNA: TGTGCCAGTAGTATTGGTCAGGCGGATACGCAGTATTTT; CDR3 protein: CASSIGQADTQYF
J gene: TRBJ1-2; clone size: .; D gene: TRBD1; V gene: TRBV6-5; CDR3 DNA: TGTGCCAGCAGTTACTCCGGGACAGGGGACTATGGCTACACCTTC; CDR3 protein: CASSYSGTGDYGYTF
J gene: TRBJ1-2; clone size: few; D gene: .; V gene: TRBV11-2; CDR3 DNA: TGTGCCAGCAGCTTAAATATGGCAGTTCCCTATGGCTACACCTTC; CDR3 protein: CASSLNMAVPYGYTF
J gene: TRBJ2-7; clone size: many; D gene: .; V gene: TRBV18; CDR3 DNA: TGTGCCAGCTCACCACAGGGAGGTGAGCAGTACTTC; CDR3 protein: CASSPQGGEQYF
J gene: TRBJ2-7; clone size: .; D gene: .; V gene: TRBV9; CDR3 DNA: TGTGCCAGCAGCGTAGGAGTTGGCCGGGTTGCCGAGCAGTACTTC; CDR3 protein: CASSVGVGRVAEQYF
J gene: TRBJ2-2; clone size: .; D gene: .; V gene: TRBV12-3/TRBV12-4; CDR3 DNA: TGTGCCAGCAGTTTTCCAAGGACCGGGGAGCTGTTTTTT; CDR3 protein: CASSFPRTGELFF
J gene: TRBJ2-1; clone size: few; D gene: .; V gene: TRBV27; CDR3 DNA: TGTGCCAGCAAGAAGGGGAGCTCCTACAATGAGCAGTTCTTC; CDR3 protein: CASKKGSSYNEQFF
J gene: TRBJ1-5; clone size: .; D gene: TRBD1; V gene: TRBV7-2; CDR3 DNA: TGTGCCAGCAGCCTATGGACAGGGGATCAGCCCCAGCATTTT; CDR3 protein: CASSLWTGDQPQHF
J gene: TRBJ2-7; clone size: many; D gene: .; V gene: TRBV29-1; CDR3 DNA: TGCAGCGCTGCGGCGGGTAACGAGCAGTACTTC; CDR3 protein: CSAAAGNEQYF
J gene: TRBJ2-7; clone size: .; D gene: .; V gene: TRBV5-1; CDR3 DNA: TGCGCCAGCAGCTTGGTGGCGGCTGGAAGGGACGAGCAGTACTTC; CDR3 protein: CASSLVAAGRDEQYF
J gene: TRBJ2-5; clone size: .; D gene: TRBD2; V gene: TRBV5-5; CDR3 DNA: TGTGCCAGCAGCTCACGGACTAGCGGAAAAGAGACCCAGTACTTC; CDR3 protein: CASSSRTSGKETQYF
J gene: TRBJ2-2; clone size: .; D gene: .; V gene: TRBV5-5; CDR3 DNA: TGTGCCAGCAGCGGAGGGGTGTCCGGGGAGCTGTTTTTT; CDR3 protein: CASSGGVSGELFF
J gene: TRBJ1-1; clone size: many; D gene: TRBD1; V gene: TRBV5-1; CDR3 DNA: TGCGCCAGCAGCGTCCGGGACAGAAACACTGAAGCTTTCTTT; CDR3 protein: CASSVRDRNTEAFF
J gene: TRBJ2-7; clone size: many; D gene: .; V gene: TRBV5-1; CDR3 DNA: TGCGCCAGCAGCTTGGAGAGAAACTACGAGCAGTACTTC; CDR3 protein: CASSLERNYEQYF
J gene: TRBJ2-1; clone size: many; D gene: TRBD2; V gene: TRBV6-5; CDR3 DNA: TGTGCCAGCAGTTACCTCGAGGGACTAGCGGGGAATGAGCAGTTCTTC; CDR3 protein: CASSYLEGLAGNEQFF
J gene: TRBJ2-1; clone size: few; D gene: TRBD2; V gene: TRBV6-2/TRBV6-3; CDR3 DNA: TGTGCCAGCAGTTACACGATTAGCGGGGGGGCACACAATGAGCAGTTCTTC; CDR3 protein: CASSYTISGGAHNEQFF
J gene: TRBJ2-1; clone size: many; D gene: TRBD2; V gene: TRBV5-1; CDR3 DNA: TGCGCCAGCAGCTACTACCCGGGGACTAGCGCGAACAATGAGCAGTTCTTC; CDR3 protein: CASSYYPGTSANNEQFF
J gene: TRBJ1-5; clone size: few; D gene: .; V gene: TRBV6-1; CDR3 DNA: TGTGCCAGCAGTGAAGCGCTGGGTTCCAATCAGCCCCAGCATTTT; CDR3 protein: CASSEALGSNQPQHF
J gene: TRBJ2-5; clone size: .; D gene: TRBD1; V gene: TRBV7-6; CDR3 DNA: TGTGCCAGCAGCCCCAGGGGGCTAAAAGAGACCCAGTACTTC; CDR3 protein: CASSPRGLKETQYF
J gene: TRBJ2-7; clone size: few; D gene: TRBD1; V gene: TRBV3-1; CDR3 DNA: TGTGCCAGCAGCCAAGTTGGGACAGGGGACGAGCAGTACTTC; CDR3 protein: CASSQVGTGDEQYF
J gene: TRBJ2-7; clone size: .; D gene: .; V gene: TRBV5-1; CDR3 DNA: TGCGCCAGCAGCTTGGTATCAGGGTTAGTTGACGAGCAGTACTTC; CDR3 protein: CASSLVSGLVDEQYF